The 21 T cell receptor beta chains in this list originate from one sample, sequenced in a study of spatial heterogeneity in lung cancer. MiXCR, applied by TCRdb to the 5' RACE reads, yields one record per CDR3 protein. The data show nearly 80,000 distinct CDR3 sequences, with 8% seen just once and 6.8% held by the top ten. Specified time point: sample taken at primary tumor resection. The sample here was PBMCs, taken at surgery. These receptors were obtained from a male donor with early-stage non-small cell lung cancer.

To note about this clonotype: A much larger clonotype is one base distant, so this may be a read error. The chain is built from TRBV4-1 and TRBJ2-7; either TRBD1 or TRBD2 may fit D (6 bases each). Germline V gene sequence: CDR1 MGHRA, CDR2 YSYEKL. With 3 bases removed from V and 8 bases from J, the gap between germline ends came to 20 bases. This CDR3 has 15 residues. The CDR3 DNA follows: TGCGCCAGCAGCCAGGGAAGGGGGGCAGGGCGAAAGCAGTACTTC. Protein sequence: CASSQGRGAGRKQYF.

This clonotype has a count of ten or more. The chain recombines TRBV28 with TRBJ2-2, with 9 bases lining up with TRBD1. CDR3 length: 16 amino acids. With 8 bases clipped from V and 5 bases from J, the junction kept 12 bases outside the gene matches. The germline CDR1 and CDR2 sequences are MDHEN and SYDVKM. The CDR3 region is CASLPGQGIGTGELFF. The CDR3 DNA is TGTGCCAGCCTCCCGGGACAGGGAATCGGAACCGGGGAGCTGTTTTTT.

Only a few counts were recorded for this clonotype. Given a much more abundant clone one base away, this may be a read error. The gene calls are TRBV12-3 or TRBV12-4 and TRBJ2-7; D is ambiguous. V lost 2 bases and J 0 bases, leaving 11 bases between the germline ends. This CDR3 is 15 amino acids long. This CDR3 reads CASSLYVTRSYEQYF. DNA for the CDR3: TGTGCCAGCAGTTTATATGTGACACGCTCCTACGAGCAGTACTTC.

This clonotype was counted at least ten times. The chain links TRBV5-1 to TRBJ1-1; D is uncertain. V gave up 6 bases and J gave up 1 base, with 19 bases separating them. The CDR3 contains 16 residues. The germline V gene has CDR1 SGHRS and CDR2 YFSETQ. The CDR3 loop reads CASTDPGGWGNTEAFF. In DNA, the CDR3 is TGCGCCAGCACCGACCCAGGTGGTTGGGGGAACACTGAAGCTTTCTTT. Using reference TRBV5-1 and TRBJ1-1 for the parts outside the CDR3, the full variable domain is KAGVTQTPRYLIKTRGQQVTLSCSPISGHRSVSWYQQTPGQGLQFLFEYFSETQRNKGNFPGRFSGRQFSNSRSEMNVSTLELGDSALYLCASTDPGGWGNTEAFFGQGTRLTVV.

This clonotype was seen a single time. This rearrangement joins TRBV6-4 to TRBJ2-1, with TRBD2 matching 7 bases. The CDR3 is 16 residues long. V lost 5 bases and J lost 4; bases outside the gene matches: 11. Per the germline V gene, CDR1 is MRHNA and CDR2 is SNTAGT. The CDR3 protein is CASSLPIAGSYNEQFF. DNA for the CDR3: TGTGCCAGCAGTTTACCAATAGCGGGCTCTTACAATGAGCAGTTCTTC.

This clonotype was counted between two and nine times. The chain couples TRBV19 to TRBJ2-7, with D unresolved. This CDR3 region has 14 residues. The germline gives CDR1 LNHDA, CDR2 SQIVND (reference sequence). Trimming pared 5 bases from V and 5 bases from J, leaving 16 bases between. CDR3 in amino acids: CASSVTPFSHEQYF. CDR3 DNA sequence: TGTGCCAGTAGTGTTACCCCGTTCAGCCACGAGCAGTACTTC. The full variable domain, its missing parts supplied by reference TRBV19 and TRBJ2-7, is DGGITQSPKYLFRKEGQNVTLSCEQNLNHDAMYWYRQDPGQGLRLIYYSQIVNDFQKGDIAEGYSVSREKKESFPLTVTSAQKNPTAFYLCASSVTPFSHEQYFGPGTRLTVT.

This clonotype was counted a few times. The chain recombines TRBV3-1 with TRBJ1-1; D perhaps matches TRBD1 (5 bases). Trimming pared 2 bases from V and 6 bases from J, leaving 13 bases between. The CDR3 is 14 amino acids. Germline V gene sequence: CDR1 LGHDT, CDR2 YNNKEL (reference sequence). CDR3 DNA: TGTGCCAGCAGCCAATCGGGGAGGGGCGCTGAAGCTTTCTTT. It specifies CASSQSGRGAEAFF.

This clonotype was detected many times. The chain employs TRBV5-5 and TRBJ2-1; 12 nucleotides agree with TRBD2. The CDR3 totals 13 residues. Losses at the gene ends were 4 bases for V and 14 bases for J; bases not matched to a gene: 7. The germline V gene has CDR1 SGHKS and CDR2 YYEKEE (reference sequence). In DNA form, the CDR3 reads TGTGCCAGCAGCCTGTGGACTAGCGGGATTGAGTTCTTC. The encoded protein is CASSLWTSGIEFF. Supplemented by reference TRBV5-5 and TRBJ2-1, the full variable domain reads DAGVTQSPTHLIKTRGQQVTLRCSPISGHKSVSWYQQVLGQGPQFIFQYYEKEERGRGNFPDRFSARQFPNYSSELNVNALLLGDSALYLCASSLWTSGIEFFGPGTRLTVL.

In its sample, this clonotype was seen many times. This chain joins TRBV12-3 or TRBV12-4 and TRBJ1-5; D unresolved. This CDR3 has 14 amino acids. The ends were cut back, 5 bases at V and 2 bases at J, with 10 bases in the middle. The CDR3 is CASSGVERNQPQHF. The CDR3 nucleotides are TGTGCCAGCAGTGGAGTAGAGCGCAATCAGCCCCAGCATTTT.

This clonotype was seen repeatedly, ten times or more. The CDR3 is CASSQEGLGPYEQYF. As DNA, the CDR3 is TGCGCCAGCAGCCAAGAGGGACTAGGTCCCTACGAGCAGTACTTC. V and J are TRBV4-3 and TRBJ2-7, with 8 bases matching TRBD2. V shed 0 bases, J shed 2 bases, and the junction held 3 bases outside the gene matches. This CDR3 comprises 15 residues. Germline CDR1 and CDR2: LGHNA and YSLEER.

This clonotype was counted many times. V usage is TRBV7-9 and J usage is TRBJ1-1; D remains ambiguous. CDR1 is SEHNR and CDR2 is FQNEAQ in the germline V gene (reference sequence). CDR3 size: 13 residues. V was trimmed by 1 base and J by 1 base, leaving 4 bases between them. The chain's CDR3 is CASSLEANTEAFF. The DNA of the CDR3 is TGTGCCAGCAGCTTAGAAGCGAACACTGAAGCTTTCTTT.

This clonotype was seen many times. V usage is TRBV2 and J usage is TRBJ2-1; D is ambiguous. Germline values: CDR1 SNHLY, CDR2 FYNNEI. The V and J ends lost 3 bases and 9 bases respectively, with 12 bases between them. This CDR3 spans 13 amino acids. The CDR3 sequence: CASSEWPSPEQFF. The CDR3 DNA follows: TGTGCCAGCAGTGAGTGGCCTTCCCCTGAGCAGTTCTTC.

This clonotype came up a few times. The rearrangement links TRBV9 to TRBJ2-7, with TRBD1 matching 9 bases. Germline CDR1 reads SGDLS; CDR2 reads YYNGEE. The ends lost 3 bases at V and 3 bases at J; junction bases unmatched: 4. This CDR3 is built from 14 residues. CDR3 DNA: TGTGCCAGCAGCGCGACGACAGGGGGCTACGAGCAGTACTTC. Its translation is CASSATTGGYEQYF.

In this sample, this clonotype turned up many times. J is TRBJ2-5 and V is TRBV5-1; D uncertain. CDR1 and CDR2 from the germline V gene are SGHRS and YFSETQ. CDR3 length: 14 amino acids. With 0 bases removed from V and 5 bases from J, the gap between germline ends came to 11 bases. This CDR3 reads CASSLDVVRETQYF. The CDR3 bases are TGCGCCAGCAGCTTGGATGTGGTTCGGGAGACCCAGTACTTC.

The chain couples TRBV5-1 to TRBJ1-1; 12 bases map to TRBD1. Germline CDR1 and CDR2: SGHRS and YFSETQ. CDR3 size: 17 residues. The trim removed 0 bases at V and 4 bases at J, leaving 7 bases unmatched. CDR3 nucleotide sequence: TGCGCCAGCAGCTTGGCAGGGACAGGGGGCATAGGCACTGAAGCTTTCTTT. Its protein product is CASSLAGTGGIGTEAFF.

The table lists this clonotype with a few counts. The rearrangement uses TRBV29-1 and TRBJ2-7; weak D call: TRBD2 (6 bases). The CDR3 sequence is 12 residues long. Trimming cost V 6 bases and J 7 bases, with 16 bases left between them. The germline gives CDR1 SQVTM, CDR2 ANQGSEA. CDR3 in amino acids: CSVGDLGYEQYF. DNA for the CDR3: TGCAGCGTCGGGGACTTAGGCTATGAGCAGTACTTC.

This clonotype has ten or more counts. This chain joins TRBV2 and TRBJ2-5; 11 bases fit TRBD1. V lost 6 bases to trimming and J lost 4 bases; unmatched junction nucleotides: 4. The CDR3 is made up of 14 amino acids. From germline, CDR1 is SNHLY and CDR2 FYNNEI. The CDR3 region has the DNA TGTGCCAGCAGGAGGACAGGGGGCGTAGAGACCCAGTACTTC. Its protein product is CASRRTGGVETQYF.

This clonotype came up many times. The rearrangement uses TRBV7-2 and TRBJ1-4; 9 positions agree with TRBD1. This CDR3 region has 16 residues. Germline CDR1 SGHTA, CDR2 FQGNSA. After removal of 2 bases from V and 8 bases from J, the junction contained 9 bases not matched to a gene. The CDR3 DNA follows: TGTGCCAGCAGCTTACCGGGACAGGGTGTAGGGGAAAAACTGTTTTTT. Its protein is CASSLPGQGVGEKLFF.

This clonotype was detected many times. This sequence joins TRBV23-1 and TRBJ2-5; TRBD1 matches at 10 bases. TRBV23-1 is marked as an open reading frame, function uncertain. The trim removed 11 bases at V and 4 bases at J, leaving 7 bases unmatched. The CDR3 covers 13 residues. DNA of the CDR3: TGCGCCCGCGACAGGGGGCATCGAGAGACCCAGTACTTC. Its translation: CARDRGHRETQYF.

This clonotype was counted at least ten times. The chain combines TRBV11-2 with TRBJ1-4; no clear D. Germline V CDR1 and CDR2: SGHAT, FQNNGV. This CDR3 has 17 amino acids. Trimming took off 1 base at V and 2 bases at J, with 14 bases between the two ends. The CDR3 DNA follows: TGTGCCAGCAGCTTAGGAACGTTCCGGGTGACTAATGAAAAACTGTTTTTT. Residues: CASSLGTFRVTNEKLFF.

The chain combines TRBV6-6 with TRBJ2-2; 14 nucleotides agree with TRBD2. Germline values: CDR1 MNHNY, CDR2 SVGAGI (reference sequence). This CDR3 comprises 19 residues. Trimming cost V 1 base and J 5 bases; bases outside gene matches: 9. CDR3 amino acids: CASSYFGTSGSKSTGELFF. CDR3 bases: TGTGCCAGCAGTTACTTTGGGACTAGCGGGAGCAAGTCTACCGGGGAGCTGTTTTTT.